The present T cell receptor beta chain was sequenced within a study of cytomegalovirus exposure and HLA in healthy donors. The PCR contained 60 Vbeta and 13 Jbeta primers. TCRdb keeps only in-frame clones here, not all; method: immunoSEQ multiplex PCR. This table has fewer than 150,000 clones, approximately 79% appearing once. Study outcomes and limitations: For cytomegalovirus status, the classifier reportedly gave diagnoses with high specificity and sensitivity.

V was pared by 4 bases and J by 5 bases, with 15 bases between. CDR1 is MGHRA and CDR2 is YSYEKL in the germline V gene. CDR3 size: 15 residues. Remarks on this clone: The target antigen is unknown.

The chain joins TRBV4-1 to TRBJ1-5, with D maybe TRBD1 (6 bases). The source of this sequence is a female donor in good health and CMV-seronegative. Source material: PBMCs. In DNA form, the CDR3 reads TGCGCCAGCAGCCCGTCAGGGGTCGCATATCAGCCCCAGCATTTT. Protein sequence: CASSPSGVAYQPQHF.